This TCR beta chain appears in the sequencing data of a study of blood T cell repertoires in COVID-19. About the research overall: Whether acute or convalescent, the COVID-19 samples came from the United States, Italy and Spain. Sample material is recorded as cDNA or gDNA derived from T cells, B-cell-depleted T cells, or PBMCs.

This CDR3 is 15 amino acids long. Germline-derived CDR1 and CDR2 are ENHRY and SYGVKD. Losses at the gene ends were 6 bases for V and 6 bases for J; bases not matched to a gene: 6. As processed by the authors: How many nucleated cells were present was estimated from reference gene primer amplification. The table came from immunoSEQ multiplex PCR; TCRdb's copy has only in-frame clones and leaves some out. The V and J calls and clone size are taken from that table; D and trimming were inferred from the DNA. The sample contains about 51,000 clones, over 75% of which appear only once. This sequence joins TRBV10-3 and TRBJ1-6; 9 bases are shared with TRBD1. The TCR was taken from a middle-aged man with active COVID-19. The sample was peripheral blood. Here the CDR3 reads CAISRTGASNSPLHF. CDR3 nucleotides: TGTGCCATCAGCCGGACAGGGGCTTCTAATTCACCCCTCCACTTT.